This T cell receptor (beta chain) was identified during a study of blood T cells in healthy people across ages. Using a J-beta primer mix together with a sample-barcoded 5' primer, a second PCR was run for about 7 to 12 cycles. One entry per CDR3 protein results from TCRdb running MiXCR on the 5' RACE reads. The profile shows 650,000 or so distinct CDR3 sequences, 52% of them singletons. CDR1 and CDR2 from the germline V gene are SQVTM and ANQGSEA. Trimming pared 4 bases from V and 11 bases from J, leaving 15 bases between. CDR3 length: 12 residues. This clonotype occurred once. Antigen: not known. Study results and caveats: The study found more naive CD4+ cells and higher diversity in long-lived than aged donors. No one knew whether donors had CMV, which possibly confounded expanded clonotype changes.

Per-sample yields of isolated PBMCs were at least 6 million. The extraction recovered at least 5 micrograms of total RNA per sample. Input material: blood. This receptor was taken from a woman older than 75 in good health. The chain links TRBV29-1 to TRBJ2-1; D is undetermined. CDR3: CSVAEGRRKQFF. The CDR3 nucleotides read TGCAGCGTTGCAGAAGGGCGACGGAAGCAGTTCTTC.